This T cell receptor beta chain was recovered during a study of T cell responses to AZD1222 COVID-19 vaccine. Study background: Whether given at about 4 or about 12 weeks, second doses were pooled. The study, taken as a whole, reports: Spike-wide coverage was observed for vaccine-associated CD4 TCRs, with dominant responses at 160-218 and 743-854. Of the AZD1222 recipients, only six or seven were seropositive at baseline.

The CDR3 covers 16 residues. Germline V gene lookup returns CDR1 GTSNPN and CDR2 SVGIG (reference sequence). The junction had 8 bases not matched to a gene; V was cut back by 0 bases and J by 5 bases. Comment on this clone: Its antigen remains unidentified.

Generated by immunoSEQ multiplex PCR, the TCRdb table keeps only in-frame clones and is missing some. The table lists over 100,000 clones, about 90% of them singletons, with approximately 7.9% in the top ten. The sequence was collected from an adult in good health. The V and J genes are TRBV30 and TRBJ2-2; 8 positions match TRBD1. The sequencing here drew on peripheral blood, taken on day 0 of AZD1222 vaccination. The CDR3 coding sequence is TGTGCCTGGAGTGTACGAGCGACAGGGGTGACCGGGGAGCTGTTTTTT. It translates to CAWSVRATGVTGELFF.